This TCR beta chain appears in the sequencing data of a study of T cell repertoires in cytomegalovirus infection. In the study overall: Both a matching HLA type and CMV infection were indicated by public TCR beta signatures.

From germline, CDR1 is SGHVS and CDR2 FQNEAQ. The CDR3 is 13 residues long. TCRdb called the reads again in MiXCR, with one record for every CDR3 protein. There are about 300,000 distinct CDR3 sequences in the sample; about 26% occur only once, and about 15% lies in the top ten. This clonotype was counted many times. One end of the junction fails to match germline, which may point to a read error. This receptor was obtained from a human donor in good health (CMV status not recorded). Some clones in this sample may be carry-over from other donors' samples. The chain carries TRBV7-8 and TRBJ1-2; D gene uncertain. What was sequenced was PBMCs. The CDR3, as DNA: TGTGCCAGCAGCTTGTTGCGAGGCCCCGAGTCGGCCTTC. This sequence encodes CASSLLRGPESAF. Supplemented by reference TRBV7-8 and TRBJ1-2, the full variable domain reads GAGVSQSPRYKVAKRGQDVALRCDPISGHVSLFWYQQALGQGPEFLTYFQNEAQLDKSGLPSDRFFAERPEGSVSTLKIQRTQQEDSAVYLCASSLLRGPESAFGSGTRLTVV.